This TCR beta chain was sequenced for a study of shared clonotypes between healthy human individuals. Whole-study context: The donors, two women and a few men, were aged 18 to 49. Each donor had three CD4 naive, three CD4 memory, two CD8 naive and one CD8 memory plate. General observations from the study: Despite large depth, sorted-subset datasets appeared incompletely sequenced.

Concerning this clone itself: Its antigen is not identified.

Profiled with immunoSEQ multiplex PCR; TCRdb holds only in-frame clones, not every one. The sample has about 700,000 clones, around 74% seen once; the top ten hold 1.5% to 2%. The sequenced material came from memory CD4+ T cells sorted from blood. Subset meaning: CD45RA-negative fraction. The clonotype was recovered from a woman aged 25 to 39 in good health.

CDR3 nucleotide sequence: TGTGCCAGCAGCCCCAAGGCGGGACAGGGATCCTACGAGCAGTACTTC. Translating it yields CASSPKAGQGSYEQYF. The rearrangement links TRBV11-2 to TRBJ2-7; TRBD1 aligns across 9 bases. The CDR3 spans 16 residues. The germline V gene encodes CDR1 SGHAT and CDR2 FQNNGV. Trimming took 5 bases from V and 1 from J; bases not matched to a gene: 9.